This T cell receptor beta chain was documented in a study of monozygotic twins with cystic fibrosis. Points from the study as a whole: J usage was most co-twin-similar in 8 of 16 pairs, V in 13.

Turning to this clone: Antigen specificity is unknown.

Assay used: immunoSEQ multiplex PCR; TCRdb lists only in-frame clones, some missing. The sample comprises about 20,000 clones, roughly nine tenths of which are singletons, and 1.5% to 2% rests with the top ten. The sequenced sample was blood. The receptor was isolated from a girl aged 2-10 years with cystic fibrosis.

The CDR3 reads CASSLGGLASEQYF. The CDR3 region has the DNA TGTGCCAGCAGTTTAGGGGGACTAGCTTCCGAGCAGTACTTC. V gene TRBV27 combines with J gene TRBJ2-7, with 9 bases lining up with TRBD2. The V gene end was trimmed by 2 bases and the J gene end by 6 bases; junction bases not matched to a gene: 5. The CDR3 contains 14 residues. Germline values: CDR1 MNHEY, CDR2 SMNVEV (reference sequence).